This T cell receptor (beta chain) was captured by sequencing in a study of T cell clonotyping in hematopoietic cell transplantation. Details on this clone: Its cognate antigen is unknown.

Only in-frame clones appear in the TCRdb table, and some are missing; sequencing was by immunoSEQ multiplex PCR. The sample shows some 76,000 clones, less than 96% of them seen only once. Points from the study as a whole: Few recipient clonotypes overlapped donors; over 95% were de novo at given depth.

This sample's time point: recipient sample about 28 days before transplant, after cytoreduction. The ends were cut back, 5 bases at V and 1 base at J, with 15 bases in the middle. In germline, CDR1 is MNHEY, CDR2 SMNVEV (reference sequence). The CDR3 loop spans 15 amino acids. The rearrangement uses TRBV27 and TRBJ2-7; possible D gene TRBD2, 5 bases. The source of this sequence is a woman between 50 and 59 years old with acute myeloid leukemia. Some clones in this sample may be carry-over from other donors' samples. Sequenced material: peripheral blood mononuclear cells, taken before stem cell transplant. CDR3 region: CASSPRTLPSYEQYF. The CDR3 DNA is TGTGCCAGCAGTCCACGGACTCTACCATCCTACGAGCAGTACTTC.